The 13 T cell receptor beta chains below were found in one sample sequenced in a study of T cells after yellow fever vaccination. One entry per CDR3 protein results from TCRdb running MiXCR on the 5' RACE reads. The sample contains about 230,000 distinct CDR3 sequences, 6.7% of which appear only once. The input for sequencing was CD4+ T cells sorted from PBMCs, taken on the day of the yellow fever booster vaccination. The receptors were gathered from a young man who received the YFV17D yellow fever vaccine.

This clonotype was picked up a small number of times. The chain has TRBV14 and TRBJ2-5; D call uncertain. V was cut by 1 base and J by 4 bases, with 10 bases left in between. The germline V gene encodes CDR1 SGHDN and CDR2 FVKESK. The CDR3 spans 14 residues. The CDR3 DNA reads as TGTGCCAGCAGCCAAGGTTATGGACGAGAGACCCAGTACTTC. The encoded protein is CASSQGYGRETQYF.

The chain recombines TRBV20-1 with TRBJ2-7; 9 bases are a match to TRBD2. CDR1 DFQATT and CDR2 SNEGSKA come from the germline V gene (reference sequence). V gave up 2 bases and J gave up 5 bases; unmatched junction bases: 7. The CDR3 covers 14 residues. The CDR3 spells CSARYSGRFNEQYF. CDR3 nucleotides: TGCAGTGCTAGATATAGCGGGAGATTTAACGAGCAGTACTTC.

The chain couples TRBV7-2 to TRBJ2-5; TRBD2 matches 14 bases. J lost 9 bases, V lost 1 base, and 4 bases had no gene match. Germline assignment: CDR1 SGHTA and CDR2 FQGNSA. This CDR3 is 15 amino acids long. The CDR3 DNA sequence: TGTGCCAGCAGCTTAGGGGGGACTAGCGGGAGCGCCCAGTACTTC. This encodes CASSLGGTSGSAQYF.

This clonotype has at least ten counts. V usage is TRBV5-1 and J usage is TRBJ2-1, with 8 bases aligning to TRBD2. The CDR3 sequence is 15 residues long. Germline trimming cut 0 bases from V and 9 bases from J; bases unmatched to any gene: 8. The germline gives CDR1 SGHRS, CDR2 YFSETQ. CDR3 nucleotides: TGCGCCAGCAGCTTGGATTCGGGAGGGCAGAGTGAGCAGTTCTTC. Its translation: CASSLDSGGQSEQFF. Full variable domain (missing parts from reference TRBV5-1 and TRBJ2-1): KAGVTQTPRYLIKTRGQQVTLSCSPISGHRSVSWYQQTPGQGLQFLFEYFSETQRNKGNFPGRFSGRQFSNSRSEMNVSTLELGDSALYLCASSLDSGGQSEQFFGPGTRLTVL.

The table lists this clonotype with many counts. This chain links TRBV2 with TRBJ1-1; D remains unclear. V gave up 2 bases and J gave up 5 bases, with 12 bases separating them. Germline V gene sequence: CDR1 SNHLY, CDR2 FYNNEI. This CDR3 is 14 amino acids long. The CDR3 is CASSERRVQTEAFF. The CDR3 nucleotides read TGTGCCAGCAGTGAACGAAGGGTTCAGACTGAAGCTTTCTTT.

This clonotype was seen repeatedly, ten times or more. The chain uses TRBV5-1 and TRBJ2-1; a weak D match, TRBD1 (6 bases). CDR1 is SGHRS, CDR2 YFSETQ, per germline. The CDR3 contains 16 residues. The ends were cut back, 1 base at V and 3 bases at J, with 14 bases in the middle. Here the CDR3 reads CASSLPSGVHYNEQFF. CDR3 sequence (DNA): TGCGCCAGCAGCTTGCCCTCAGGGGTCCACTACAATGAGCAGTTCTTC.

The chain is built from TRBV5-1 and TRBJ2-1; 10 bases agree with TRBD2. The V segment lost 4 bases and the J segment 5 bases; nucleotides outside the gene matches: 6. Germline V gives CDR1 SGHRS, CDR2 YFSETQ. This CDR3 has 15 residues. The CDR3 region has the DNA TGCGCCAGCAGCGCGGGACTAGCGTTAAACAATGAGCAGTTCTTC. Amino acids: CASSAGLALNNEQFF.

Only a few counts were recorded for this clonotype. This chain links TRBV20-1 with TRBJ2-5; D tentatively reads TRBD1 or TRBD2 (5 bases each). Germline CDR1 DFQATT, CDR2 SNEGSKA (reference sequence). The CDR3 length is 16 residues. V shed 3 bases and J shed 4 bases, with 21 bases lying between them. The CDR3 region has the DNA TGCAGTGCTAGTCCCAGGAGCCAGGGAGATCTAGAGACCCAGTACTTC. Its translation: CSASPRSQGDLETQYF.

The CDR3 DNA follows: TGTGCCAGCAGCTTAGTTGGCCAGTCAGGGATCTATGGCTACACCTTC. Translating gives CASSLVGQSGIYGYTF. This rearrangement joins TRBV7-8 to TRBJ1-2, with D maybe TRBD1 (5 bases). The CDR3 loop spans 16 amino acids. Germline V lookup: CDR1 SGHVS, CDR2 FQNEAQ. V was trimmed by 1 base and J by 4 bases, leaving 16 bases between them. The variable domain in full, completed from reference TRBV7-8 and TRBJ1-2, reads GAGVSQSPRYKVAKRGQDVALRCDPISGHVSLFWYQQALGQGPEFLTYFQNEAQLDKSGLPSDRFFAERPEGSVSTLKIQRTQQEDSAVYLCASSLVGQSGIYGYTFGSGTRLTVV.

The chain is built from TRBV11-3 and TRBJ2-1, with a tentative D call TRBD1 (6 bases). The length of the CDR3 is 14 residues. The germline gives CDR1 SGHNT, CDR2 YENEEA. The V end was cut by 3 bases, the J end by 6 bases, with 12 bases between. For the CDR3, the DNA is TGTGCCAGCAGCTTTTCAGGGGACATCAATGAGCAGTTCTTC. Its protein is CASSFSGDINEQFF.

In its sample, this clonotype was seen a few times. The rearrangement links TRBV20-1 to TRBJ1-5; the D is unclear. Deletions cut 0 bases from V and 7 bases from J, with 7 bases between. This CDR3 has 12 amino acids. The germline CDR1 and CDR2 sequences are DFQATT and SNEGSKA (reference sequence). This CDR3 reads CSARDGMQPQHF. The DNA of the CDR3 is TGCAGTGCTAGAGACGGGATGCAGCCCCAGCATTTT.

The rearrangement uses TRBV11-3 and TRBJ2-1; TRBD1 is a possible D gene (6 bases). Germline V gene data show CDR1 as SGHNT and CDR2 as YENEEA. The CDR3 runs to 16 residues. V lost 5 bases and J lost 6, with 20 bases in between. CDR3 DNA sequence: TGTGCCAGCAGCCCCCTCGCGGGCAGGGGTCGCAATGAGCAGTTCTTC. It translates to CASSPLAGRGRNEQFF.

In its sample, this clonotype was seen many times. The chain uses TRBV10-1 and TRBJ2-1; 8 bases align to TRBD2. The CDR3 is 14 residues long. V trimming: 8 bases; J trimming: 0 bases; junction bases outside the gene matches: 3. Germline V gives CDR1 WNHNN, CDR2 SYGVQD (reference sequence). The CDR3 region is CASLSGTSYNEQFF. As DNA, the CDR3 is TGCGCCAGCCTTAGCGGGACCTCCTACAATGAGCAGTTCTTC.